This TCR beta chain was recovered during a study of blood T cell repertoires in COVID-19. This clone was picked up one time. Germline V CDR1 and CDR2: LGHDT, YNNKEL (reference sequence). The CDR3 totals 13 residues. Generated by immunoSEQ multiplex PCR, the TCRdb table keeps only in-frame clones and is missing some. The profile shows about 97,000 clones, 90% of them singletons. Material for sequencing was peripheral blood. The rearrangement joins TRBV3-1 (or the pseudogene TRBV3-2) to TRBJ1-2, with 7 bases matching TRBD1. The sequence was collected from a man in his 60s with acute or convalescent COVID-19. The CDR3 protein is CATFEDRSYGYTF. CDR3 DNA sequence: TGTGCAACTTTCGAGGACAGGAGCTATGGCTACACCTTC.